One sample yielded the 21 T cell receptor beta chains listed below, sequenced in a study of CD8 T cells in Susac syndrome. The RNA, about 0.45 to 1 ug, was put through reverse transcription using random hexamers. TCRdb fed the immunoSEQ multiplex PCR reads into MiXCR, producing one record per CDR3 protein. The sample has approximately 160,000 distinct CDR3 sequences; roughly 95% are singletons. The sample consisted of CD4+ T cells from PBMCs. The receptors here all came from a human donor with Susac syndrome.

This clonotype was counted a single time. CDR3: CASSQPLGTTYEQYF. Written as DNA, the CDR3 is TGTGCCAGCAGCCAACCCCTCGGAACCACCTACGAGCAGTACTTC. This sequence joins TRBV28 and TRBJ2-7, with no clear D. The CDR3 sequence is 15 residues long. CDR1 and CDR2 (germline): MDHEN, SYDVKM. V lost 6 bases and J lost 2, with 17 bases in between. The variable domain in full, completed from reference TRBV28 and TRBJ2-7, reads DVKVTQSSRYLVKRTGEKVFLECVQDMDHENMFWYRQDPGLGLRLIYFSYDVKMKEKGDIPEGYSVSREKKERFSLILESASTNQTSMYLCASSQPLGTTYEQYFGPGTRLTVT.

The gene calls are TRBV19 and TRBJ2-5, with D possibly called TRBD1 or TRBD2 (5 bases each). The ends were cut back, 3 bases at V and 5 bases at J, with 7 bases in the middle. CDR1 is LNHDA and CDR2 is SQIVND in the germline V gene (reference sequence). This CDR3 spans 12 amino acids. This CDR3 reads CASSMRGETQYF. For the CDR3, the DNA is TGTGCCAGTAGTATGAGGGGTGAGACCCAGTACTTC.

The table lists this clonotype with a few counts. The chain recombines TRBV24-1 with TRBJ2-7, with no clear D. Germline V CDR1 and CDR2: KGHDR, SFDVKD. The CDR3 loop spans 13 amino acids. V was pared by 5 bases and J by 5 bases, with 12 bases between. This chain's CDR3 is CATSVRARHEQYV. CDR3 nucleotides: TGTGCCACCAGTGTGAGAGCTAGGCACGAGCAGTACGTC.

CDR3 in amino acids: CSLRGNSYEQYF. In DNA form, the CDR3 reads TGCAGTTTGAGAGGGAACTCCTACGAGCAGTACTTC. This chain connects TRBV20-1 to TRBJ2-7; D is possibly TRBD2 (5 bases). The CDR3 consists of 12 residues. Germline assignment: CDR1 DFQATT and CDR2 SNEGSKA (reference sequence). The V and J ends lost 8 bases and 0 bases respectively, with 11 bases between them.

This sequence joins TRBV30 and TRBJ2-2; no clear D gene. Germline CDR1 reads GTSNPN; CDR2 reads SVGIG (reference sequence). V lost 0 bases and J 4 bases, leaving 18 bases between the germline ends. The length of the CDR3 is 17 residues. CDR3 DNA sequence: TGTGCCTGGAGTGTGCGACGGTCCCTCAGGACCACCGGGGAGCTGTTTTTT. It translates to CAWSVRRSLRTTGELFF. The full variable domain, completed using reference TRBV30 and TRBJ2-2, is SQTIHQWPATLVQPVGSPLSLECTVEGTSNPNLYWYRQAAGRGLQLLFYSVGIGQISSEVPQNLSASRPQDRQFILSSKKLLLSDSGFYLCAWSVRRSLRTTGELFFGEGSRLTVL.

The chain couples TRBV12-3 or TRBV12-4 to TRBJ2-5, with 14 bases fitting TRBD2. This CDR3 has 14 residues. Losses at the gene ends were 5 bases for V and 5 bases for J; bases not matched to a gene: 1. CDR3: CASSGTSGGETQYF. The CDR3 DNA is TGTGCCAGCAGTGGGACTAGCGGGGGTGAGACCCAGTACTTC.

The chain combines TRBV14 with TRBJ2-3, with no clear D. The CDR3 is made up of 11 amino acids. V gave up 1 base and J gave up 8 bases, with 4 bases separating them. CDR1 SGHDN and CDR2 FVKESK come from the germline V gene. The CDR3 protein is CASSQARTQYF. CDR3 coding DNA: TGTGCCAGCAGCCAAGCCCGTACGCAGTATTTT.

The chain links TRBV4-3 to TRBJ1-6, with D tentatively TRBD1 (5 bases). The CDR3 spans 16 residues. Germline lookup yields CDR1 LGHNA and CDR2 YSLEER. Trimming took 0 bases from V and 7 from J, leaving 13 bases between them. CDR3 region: CASSQDLFRTNSPLHF. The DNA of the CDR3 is TGCGCCAGCAGCCAAGATCTTTTCAGGACAAATTCACCCCTCCACTTT.

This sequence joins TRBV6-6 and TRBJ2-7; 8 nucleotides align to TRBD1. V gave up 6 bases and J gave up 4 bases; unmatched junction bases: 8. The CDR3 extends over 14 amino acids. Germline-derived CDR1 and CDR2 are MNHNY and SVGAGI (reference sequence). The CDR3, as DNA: TGTGCCAGCAGGTTCCCCACAGGGGGGTACGAGCAGTACTTC. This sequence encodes CASRFPTGGYEQYF.

In nucleotides, the CDR3 is TGTGCCAGCAGCTCACCTCAGCCTTACAATGAGCAGTTCTTC. Translated: CASSSPQPYNEQFF. V is TRBV13 and J is TRBJ2-1; no clear D gene. The CDR3 runs 14 residues. V lost 4 bases and J lost 4, with 11 bases in between. Germline assignment: CDR1 PRHDT and CDR2 FYEKMQ (reference sequence). Full variable domain (missing parts from reference TRBV13 and TRBJ2-1): AAGVIQSPRHLIKEKRETATLKCYPIPRHDTVYWYQQGPGQDPQFLISFYEKMQSDKGSIPDRFSAQQFSDYHSELNMSSLELGDSALYFCASSSPQPYNEQFFGPGTRLTVL.

This CDR3 reads CASSPLGQGVNRYEQYF. DNA for the CDR3: TGTGCCAGCAGTCCTTTGGGACAGGGGGTAAATCGCTACGAGCAGTACTTC. V gene TRBV12-3 or TRBV12-4 combines with J gene TRBJ2-7; TRBD1 matches at 11 bases. V lost 5 bases to trimming and J lost 3 bases; unmatched junction nucleotides: 12. This CDR3 region has 17 residues.

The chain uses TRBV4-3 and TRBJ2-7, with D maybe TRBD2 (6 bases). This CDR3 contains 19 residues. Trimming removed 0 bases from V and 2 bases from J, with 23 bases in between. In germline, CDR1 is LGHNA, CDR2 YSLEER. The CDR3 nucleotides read TGCGCCAGCAGCCAAGATTATGGGGGAATGGCGGGAATAACCTACGAGCAGTACTTC. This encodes CASSQDYGGMAGITYEQYF.

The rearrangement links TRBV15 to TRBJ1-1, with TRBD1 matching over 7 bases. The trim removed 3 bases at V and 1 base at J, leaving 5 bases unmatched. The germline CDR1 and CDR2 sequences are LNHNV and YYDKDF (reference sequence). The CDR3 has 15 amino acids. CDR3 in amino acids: CATSRDGQENTEAFF. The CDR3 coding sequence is TGTGCCACCAGCAGGGATGGACAGGAGAACACTGAAGCTTTCTTT.

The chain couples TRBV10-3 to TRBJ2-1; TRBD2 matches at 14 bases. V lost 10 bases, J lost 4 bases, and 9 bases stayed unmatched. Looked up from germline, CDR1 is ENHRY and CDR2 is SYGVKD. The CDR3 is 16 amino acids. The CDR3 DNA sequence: TGTGCCACCAACTCTGGGACTAGCGGGAGATACAATGAGCAGTTCTTC. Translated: CATNSGTSGRYNEQFF.

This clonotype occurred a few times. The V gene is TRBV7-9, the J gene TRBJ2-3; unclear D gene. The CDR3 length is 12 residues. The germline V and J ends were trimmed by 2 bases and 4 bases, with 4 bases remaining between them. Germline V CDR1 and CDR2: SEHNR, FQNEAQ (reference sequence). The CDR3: CASSLRADTQYF. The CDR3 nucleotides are TGTGCCAGCAGCTTACGAGCAGATACGCAGTATTTT.

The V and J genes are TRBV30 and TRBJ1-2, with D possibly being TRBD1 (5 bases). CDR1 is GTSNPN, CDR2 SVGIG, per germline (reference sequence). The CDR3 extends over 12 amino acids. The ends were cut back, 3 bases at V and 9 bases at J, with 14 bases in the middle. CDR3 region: CAWRVGLTRYTF. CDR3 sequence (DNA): TGTGCCTGGAGGGTGGGACTGACGCGCTACACCTTC.

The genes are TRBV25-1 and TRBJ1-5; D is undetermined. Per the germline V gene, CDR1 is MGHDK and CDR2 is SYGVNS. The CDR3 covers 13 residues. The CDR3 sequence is CVSQTWNCQPQHF. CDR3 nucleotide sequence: TGTGTCTCACAGACATGGAATTGTCAGCCCCAGCATTTT.

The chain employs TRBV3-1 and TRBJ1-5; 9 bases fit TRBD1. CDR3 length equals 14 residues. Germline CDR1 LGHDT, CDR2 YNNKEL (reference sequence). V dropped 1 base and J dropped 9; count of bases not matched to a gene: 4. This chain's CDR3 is CASSQAGQGSPQHF. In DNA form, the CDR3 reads TGTGCCAGCAGCCAAGCCGGACAGGGGTCGCCCCAGCATTTT. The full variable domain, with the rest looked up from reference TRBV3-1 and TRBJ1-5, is DTAVSQTPKYLVTQMGNDKSIKCEQNLGHDTMYWYKQDSKKFLKIMFSYNNKELIINETVPNRFSPKSPDKAHLNLHINSLELGDSAVYFCASSQAGQGSPQHFGDGTRLSIL.

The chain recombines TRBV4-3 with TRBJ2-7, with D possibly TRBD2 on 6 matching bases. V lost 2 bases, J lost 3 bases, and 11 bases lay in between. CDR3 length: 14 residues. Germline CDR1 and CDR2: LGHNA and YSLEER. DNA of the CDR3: TGCGCCAGCAGCCAATTTGGGGACTGCTACGAGCAGTACGTC. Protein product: CASSQFGDCYEQYV.

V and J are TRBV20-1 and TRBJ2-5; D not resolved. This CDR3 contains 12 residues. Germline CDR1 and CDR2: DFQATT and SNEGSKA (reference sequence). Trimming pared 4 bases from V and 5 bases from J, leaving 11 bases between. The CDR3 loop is CSAKAGLETQYF. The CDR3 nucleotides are TGCAGTGCTAAAGCTGGGTTGGAGACCCAGTACTTC.

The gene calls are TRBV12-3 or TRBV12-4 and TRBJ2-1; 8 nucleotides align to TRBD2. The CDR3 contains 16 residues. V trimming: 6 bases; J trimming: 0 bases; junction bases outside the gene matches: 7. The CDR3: CASRPTSGSSYNEQFF. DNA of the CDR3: TGTGCCAGCAGACCAACTAGCGGTAGCTCCTACAATGAGCAGTTCTTC.